The clone carrying this T cell receptor (beta chain) was recorded once. The data stem from a study of blood T cell repertoires in COVID-19. Background on the study: Acute and convalescent COVID-19 samples came from the United States, Italy and Spain. In each case, the material was cDNA or gDNA derived from T cells, B-cell-depleted T cells, or PBMCs.

As originally analysed: Reference gene primer amplification yielded estimated nucleated cell counts. Assay used: immunoSEQ multiplex PCR; TCRdb lists only in-frame clones, some missing. V, J and clone size derive from that table, while D and trimming were established from the DNA sequence. The sample has about 50,000 clones; 85% to 95% are singletons. CDR1 KGHDR and CDR2 SFDVKD come from the germline V gene. V was cut by 1 base and J by 2 bases, with 17 bases left in between. The CDR3 extends over 17 amino acids. The material sequenced was peripheral blood. The chain uses TRBV24-1 and TRBJ2-7; D gene ambiguous. This sequence was found in an elderly woman with acute or convalescent COVID-19. For the CDR3, the DNA is TGTGCCACCAGTGATTTCATCCCTCTCGGGTGGGCCTACGAGCAGTACTTC. It specifies CATSDFIPLGWAYEQYF.